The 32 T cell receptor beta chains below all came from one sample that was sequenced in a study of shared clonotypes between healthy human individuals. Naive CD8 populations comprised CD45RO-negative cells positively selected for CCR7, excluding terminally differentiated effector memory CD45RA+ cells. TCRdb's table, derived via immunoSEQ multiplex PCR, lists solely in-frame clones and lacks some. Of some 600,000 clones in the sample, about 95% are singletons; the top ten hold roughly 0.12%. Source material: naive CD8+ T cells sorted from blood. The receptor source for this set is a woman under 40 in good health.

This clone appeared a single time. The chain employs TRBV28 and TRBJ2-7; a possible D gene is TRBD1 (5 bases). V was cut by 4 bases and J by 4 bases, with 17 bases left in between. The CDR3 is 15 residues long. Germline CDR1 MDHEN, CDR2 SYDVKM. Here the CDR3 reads CASSYFSGLVYEQYF. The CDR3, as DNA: TGTGCCAGCAGTTATTTTTCAGGGTTGGTGTACGAGCAGTACTTC.

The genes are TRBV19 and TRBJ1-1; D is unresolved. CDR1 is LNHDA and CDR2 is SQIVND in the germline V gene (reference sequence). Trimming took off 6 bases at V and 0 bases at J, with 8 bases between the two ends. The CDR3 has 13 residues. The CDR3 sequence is CASRAPMNTEAFF. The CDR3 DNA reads TGTGCCAGTAGGGCCCCCATGAACACTGAAGCTTTCTTT.

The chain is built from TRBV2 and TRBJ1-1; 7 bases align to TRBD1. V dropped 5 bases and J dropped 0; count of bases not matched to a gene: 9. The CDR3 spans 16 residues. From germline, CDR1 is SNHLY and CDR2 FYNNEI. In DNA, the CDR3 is TGTGCCAGCAGTTCACCAGCCGGGACAGTGAACACTGAAGCTTTCTTT. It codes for CASSSPAGTVNTEAFF. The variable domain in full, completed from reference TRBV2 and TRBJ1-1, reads EPEVTQTPSHQVTQMGQEVILRCVPISNHLYFYWYRQILGQKVEFLVSFYNNEISEKSEIFDDQFSVERPDGSNFTLKIRSTKLEDSAMYFCASSSPAGTVNTEAFFGQGTRLTVV.

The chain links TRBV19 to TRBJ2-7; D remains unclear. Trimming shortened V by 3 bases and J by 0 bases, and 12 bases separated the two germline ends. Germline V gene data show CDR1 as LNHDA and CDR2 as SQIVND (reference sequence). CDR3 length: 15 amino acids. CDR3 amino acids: CASSMGSVSSYEQYF. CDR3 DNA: TGTGCCAGTAGTATGGGTAGTGTCAGCTCCTACGAGCAGTACTTC.

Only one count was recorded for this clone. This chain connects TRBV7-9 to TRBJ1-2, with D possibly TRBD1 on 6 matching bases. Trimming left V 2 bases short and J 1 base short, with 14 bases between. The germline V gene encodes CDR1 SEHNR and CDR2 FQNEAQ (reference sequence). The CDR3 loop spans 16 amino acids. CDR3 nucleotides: TGTGCCAGCAGCTTACTGGACAGCGAGCTTAACTATGGCTACACCTTC. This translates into CASSLLDSELNYGYTF.

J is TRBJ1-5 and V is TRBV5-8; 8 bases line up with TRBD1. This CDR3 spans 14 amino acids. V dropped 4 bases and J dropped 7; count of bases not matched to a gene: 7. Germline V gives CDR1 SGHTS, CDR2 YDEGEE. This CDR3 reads CASSTGTGPQPQHF. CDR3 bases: TGTGCCAGCAGCACCGGGACAGGACCCCAGCCCCAGCATTTT.

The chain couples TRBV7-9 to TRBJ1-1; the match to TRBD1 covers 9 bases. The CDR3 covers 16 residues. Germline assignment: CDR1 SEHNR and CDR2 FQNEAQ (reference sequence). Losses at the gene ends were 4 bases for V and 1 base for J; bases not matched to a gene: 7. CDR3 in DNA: TGTGCCAGCAGCTCGCGGACAGGGGTTCCGAACACTGAAGCTTTCTTT. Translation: CASSSRTGVPNTEAFF. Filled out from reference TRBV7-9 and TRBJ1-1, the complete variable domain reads DTGVSQNPRHKITKRGQNVTFRCDPISEHNRLYWYRQTLGQGPEFLTYFQNEAQLEKSRLLSDRFSAERPKGSFSTLEIQRTEQGDSAMYLCASSSRTGVPNTEAFFGQGTRLTVV.

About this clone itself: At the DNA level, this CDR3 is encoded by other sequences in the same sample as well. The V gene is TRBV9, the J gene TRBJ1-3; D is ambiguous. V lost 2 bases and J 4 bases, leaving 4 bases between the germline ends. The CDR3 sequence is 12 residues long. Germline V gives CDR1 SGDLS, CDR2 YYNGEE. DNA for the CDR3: TGTGCCAGCAGCGTCGAAGGAAACACCATATATTTT. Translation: CASSVEGNTIYF.

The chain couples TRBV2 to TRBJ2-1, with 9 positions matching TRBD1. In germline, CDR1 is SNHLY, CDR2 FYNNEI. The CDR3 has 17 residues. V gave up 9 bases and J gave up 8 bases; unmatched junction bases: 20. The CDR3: CAREGSPGQGLFDEQFF. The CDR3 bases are TGTGCCAGGGAGGGGTCTCCGGGACAGGGTCTTTTTGATGAGCAGTTCTTC.

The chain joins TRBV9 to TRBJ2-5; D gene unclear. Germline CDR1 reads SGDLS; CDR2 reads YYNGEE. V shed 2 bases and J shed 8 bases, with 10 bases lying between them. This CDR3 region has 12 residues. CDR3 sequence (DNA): TGTGCCAGCAGCGTTCCTCCGGCCACCCAGTACTTC. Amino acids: CASSVPPATQYF.

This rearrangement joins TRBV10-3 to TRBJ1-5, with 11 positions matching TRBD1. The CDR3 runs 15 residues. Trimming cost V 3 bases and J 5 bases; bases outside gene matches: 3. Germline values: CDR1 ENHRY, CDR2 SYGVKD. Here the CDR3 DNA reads TGTGCCATCAGTGAAACGGACAGGGGGCATCAGCCCCAGCATTTT. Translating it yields CAISETDRGHQPQHF.

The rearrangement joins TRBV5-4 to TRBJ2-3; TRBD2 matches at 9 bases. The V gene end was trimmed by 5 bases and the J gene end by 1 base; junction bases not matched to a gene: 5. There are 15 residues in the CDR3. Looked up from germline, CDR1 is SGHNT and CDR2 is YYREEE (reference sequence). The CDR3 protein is CASSHSGRGTDTQYF. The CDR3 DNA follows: TGTGCCAGCAGTCATAGCGGGAGAGGCACAGATACGCAGTATTTT.

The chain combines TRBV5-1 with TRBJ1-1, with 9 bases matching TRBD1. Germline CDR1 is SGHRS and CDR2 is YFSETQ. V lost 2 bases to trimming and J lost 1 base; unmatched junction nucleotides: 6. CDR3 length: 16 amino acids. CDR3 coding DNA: TGCGCCAGCAGCTTCGGACCGGGACAGGGGAACACTGAAGCTTTCTTT. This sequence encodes CASSFGPGQGNTEAFF.

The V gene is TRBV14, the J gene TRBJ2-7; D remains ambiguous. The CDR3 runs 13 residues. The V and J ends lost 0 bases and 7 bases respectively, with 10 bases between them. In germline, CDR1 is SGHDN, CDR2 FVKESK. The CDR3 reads CASSQDPSSEQYF. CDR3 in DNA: TGTGCCAGCAGCCAAGACCCCTCGAGTGAGCAGTACTTC.

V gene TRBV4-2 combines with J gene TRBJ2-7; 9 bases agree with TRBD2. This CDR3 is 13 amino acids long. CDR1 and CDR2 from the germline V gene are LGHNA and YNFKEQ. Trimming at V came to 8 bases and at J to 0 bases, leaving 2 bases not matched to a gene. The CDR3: CASASGNSYEQYF. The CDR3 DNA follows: TGTGCCAGCGCTAGCGGGAACTCCTACGAGCAGTACTTC.

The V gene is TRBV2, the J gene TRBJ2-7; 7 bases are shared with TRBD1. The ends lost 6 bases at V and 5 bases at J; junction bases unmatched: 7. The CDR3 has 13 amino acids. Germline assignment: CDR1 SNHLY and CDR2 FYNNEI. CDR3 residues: CASRVTGSNEQYF. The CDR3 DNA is TGTGCCAGCAGGGTGACAGGGTCCAACGAGCAGTACTTC. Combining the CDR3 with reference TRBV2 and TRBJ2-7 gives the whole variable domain EPEVTQTPSHQVTQMGQEVILRCVPISNHLYFYWYRQILGQKVEFLVSFYNNEISEKSEIFDDQFSVERPDGSNFTLKIRSTKLEDSAMYFCASRVTGSNEQYFGPGTRLTVT.

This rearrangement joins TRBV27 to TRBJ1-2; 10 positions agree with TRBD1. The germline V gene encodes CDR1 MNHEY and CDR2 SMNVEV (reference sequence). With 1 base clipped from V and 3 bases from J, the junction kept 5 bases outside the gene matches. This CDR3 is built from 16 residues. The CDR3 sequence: CASSLLGTGEDYGYTF. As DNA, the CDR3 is TGTGCCAGCAGTTTATTGGGGACAGGGGAGGACTATGGCTACACCTTC.

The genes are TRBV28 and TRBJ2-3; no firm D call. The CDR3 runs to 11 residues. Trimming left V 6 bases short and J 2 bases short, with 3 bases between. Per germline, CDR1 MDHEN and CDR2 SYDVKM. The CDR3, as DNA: TGTGCCAGCAGATCCACAGATACGCAGTATTTT. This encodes CASRSTDTQYF.

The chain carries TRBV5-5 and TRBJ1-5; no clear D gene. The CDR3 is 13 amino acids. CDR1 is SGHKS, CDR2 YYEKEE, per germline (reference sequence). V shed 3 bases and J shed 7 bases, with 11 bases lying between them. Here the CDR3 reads CASSSGIRQPQHF. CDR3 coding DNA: TGTGCCAGCAGCTCGGGGATAAGACAGCCCCAGCATTTT. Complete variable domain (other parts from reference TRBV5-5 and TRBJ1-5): DAGVTQSPTHLIKTRGQQVTLRCSPISGHKSVSWYQQVLGQGPQFIFQYYEKEERGRGNFPDRFSARQFPNYSSELNVNALLLGDSALYLCASSSGIRQPQHFGDGTRLSIL.

CDR3 protein: CASSLGASGPEQYF. CDR3 sequence (DNA): TGTGCCAGCAGCTTAGGAGCTAGCGGCCCCGAGCAGTACTTC. V usage is TRBV5-4 and J usage is TRBJ2-7; 7 nucleotides agree with TRBD2. Germline CDR1 reads SGHNT; CDR2 reads YYREEE (reference sequence). V trimming: 2 bases; J trimming: 6 bases; junction bases outside the gene matches: 8. The CDR3 loop spans 14 amino acids. Using reference TRBV5-4 and TRBJ2-7 for the parts outside the CDR3, the full variable domain is ETGVTQSPTHLIKTRGQQVTLRCSSQSGHNTVSWYQQALGQGPQFIFQYYREEENGRGNFPPRFSGLQFPNYSSELNVNALELDDSALYLCASSLGASGPEQYFGPGTRLTVT.

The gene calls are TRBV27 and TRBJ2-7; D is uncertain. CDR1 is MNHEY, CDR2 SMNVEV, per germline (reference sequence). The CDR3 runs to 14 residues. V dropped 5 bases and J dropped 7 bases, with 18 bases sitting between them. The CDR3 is CASSETIEYLEQYF. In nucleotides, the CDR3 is TGTGCCAGCAGTGAGACCATAGAATACTTGGAGCAGTACTTC.

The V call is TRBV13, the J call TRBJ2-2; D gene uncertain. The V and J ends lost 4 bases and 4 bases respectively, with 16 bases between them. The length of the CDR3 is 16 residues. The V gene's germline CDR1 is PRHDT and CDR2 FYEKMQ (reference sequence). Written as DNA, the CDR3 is TGTGCCAGCAGCTCCGAGGCAGGAAGATTCACCGGGGAGCTGTTTTTT. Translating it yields CASSSEAGRFTGELFF.

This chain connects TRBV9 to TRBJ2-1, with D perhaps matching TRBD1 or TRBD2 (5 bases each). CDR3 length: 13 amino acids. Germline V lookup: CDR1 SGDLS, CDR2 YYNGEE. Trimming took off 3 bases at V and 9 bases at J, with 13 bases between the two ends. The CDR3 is CASSEHGAGEQFF. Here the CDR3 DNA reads TGTGCCAGCAGCGAGCACGGGGCGGGTGAGCAGTTCTTC.

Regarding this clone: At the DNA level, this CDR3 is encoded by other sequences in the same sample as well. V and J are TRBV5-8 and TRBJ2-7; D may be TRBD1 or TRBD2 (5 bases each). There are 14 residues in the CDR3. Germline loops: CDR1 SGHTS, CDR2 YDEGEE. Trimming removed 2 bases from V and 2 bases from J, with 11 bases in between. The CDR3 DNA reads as TGTGCCAGCAGCTTAAGGCAGGGACCCTACGAGCAGTACTTC. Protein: CASSLRQGPYEQYF.

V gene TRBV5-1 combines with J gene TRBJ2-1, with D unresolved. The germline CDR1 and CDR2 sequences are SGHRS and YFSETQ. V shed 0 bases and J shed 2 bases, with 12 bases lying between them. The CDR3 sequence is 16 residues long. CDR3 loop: CASSLGRGDPYNEQFF. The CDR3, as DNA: TGCGCCAGCAGCTTGGGCCGCGGAGACCCCTACAATGAGCAGTTCTTC.

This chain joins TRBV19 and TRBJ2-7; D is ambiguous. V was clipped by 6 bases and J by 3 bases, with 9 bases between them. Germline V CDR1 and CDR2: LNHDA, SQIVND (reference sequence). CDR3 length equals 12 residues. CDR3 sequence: CASRDGYYEQYF. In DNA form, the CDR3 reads TGTGCCAGTAGAGACGGATACTACGAGCAGTACTTC. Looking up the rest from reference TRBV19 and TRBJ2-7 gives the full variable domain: DGGITQSPKYLFRKEGQNVTLSCEQNLNHDAMYWYRQDPGQGLRLIYYSQIVNDFQKGDIAEGYSVSREKKESFPLTVTSAQKNPTAFYLCASRDGYYEQYFGPGTRLTVT.

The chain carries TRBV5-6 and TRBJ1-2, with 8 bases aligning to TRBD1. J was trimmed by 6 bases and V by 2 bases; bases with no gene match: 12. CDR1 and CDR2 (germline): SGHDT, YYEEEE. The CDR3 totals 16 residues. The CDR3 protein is CASSFDRGRLFHGYTF. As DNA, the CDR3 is TGTGCCAGCAGCTTTGACAGGGGTCGGCTATTTCATGGCTACACCTTC.

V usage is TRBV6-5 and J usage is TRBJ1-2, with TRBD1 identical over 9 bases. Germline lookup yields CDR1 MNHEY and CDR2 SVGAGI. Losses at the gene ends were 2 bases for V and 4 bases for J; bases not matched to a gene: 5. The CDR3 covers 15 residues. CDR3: CASSYPGQGVYGYTF. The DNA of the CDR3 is TGTGCCAGCAGTTACCCGGGACAGGGTGTCTATGGCTACACCTTC.

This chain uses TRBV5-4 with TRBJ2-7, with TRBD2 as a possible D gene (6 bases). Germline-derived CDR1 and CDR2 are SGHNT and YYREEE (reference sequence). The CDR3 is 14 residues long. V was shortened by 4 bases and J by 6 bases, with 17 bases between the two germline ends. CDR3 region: CASSTGLKPREQYF. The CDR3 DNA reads TGTGCCAGCAGCACGGGACTGAAGCCTCGCGAGCAGTACTTC.

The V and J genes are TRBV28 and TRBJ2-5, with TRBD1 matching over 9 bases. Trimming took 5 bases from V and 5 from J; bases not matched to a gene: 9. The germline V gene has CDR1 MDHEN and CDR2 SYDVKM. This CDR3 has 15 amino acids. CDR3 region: CASSQGTGSGETQYF. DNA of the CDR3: TGTGCCAGCAGTCAAGGGACAGGGTCAGGTGAGACCCAGTACTTC. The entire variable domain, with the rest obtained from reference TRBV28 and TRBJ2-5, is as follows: DVKVTQSSRYLVKRTGEKVFLECVQDMDHENMFWYRQDPGLGLRLIYFSYDVKMKEKGDIPEGYSVSREKKERFSLILESASTNQTSMYLCASSQGTGSGETQYFGPGTRLLVL.

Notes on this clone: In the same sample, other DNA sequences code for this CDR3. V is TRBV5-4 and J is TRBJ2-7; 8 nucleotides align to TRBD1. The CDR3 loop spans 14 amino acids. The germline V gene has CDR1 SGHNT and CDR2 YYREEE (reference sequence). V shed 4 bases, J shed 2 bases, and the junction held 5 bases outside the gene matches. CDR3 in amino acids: CASSPGTGPYEQYF. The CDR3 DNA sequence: TGTGCCAGCAGCCCTGGGACAGGTCCCTACGAGCAGTACTTC.

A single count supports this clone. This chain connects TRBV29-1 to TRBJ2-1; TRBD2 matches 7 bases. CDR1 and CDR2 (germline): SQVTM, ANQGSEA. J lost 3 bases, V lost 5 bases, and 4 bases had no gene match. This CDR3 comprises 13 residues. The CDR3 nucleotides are TGCAGCGTTAAGAGCGGGAACTACAATGAGCAGTTCTTC. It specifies CSVKSGNYNEQFF.